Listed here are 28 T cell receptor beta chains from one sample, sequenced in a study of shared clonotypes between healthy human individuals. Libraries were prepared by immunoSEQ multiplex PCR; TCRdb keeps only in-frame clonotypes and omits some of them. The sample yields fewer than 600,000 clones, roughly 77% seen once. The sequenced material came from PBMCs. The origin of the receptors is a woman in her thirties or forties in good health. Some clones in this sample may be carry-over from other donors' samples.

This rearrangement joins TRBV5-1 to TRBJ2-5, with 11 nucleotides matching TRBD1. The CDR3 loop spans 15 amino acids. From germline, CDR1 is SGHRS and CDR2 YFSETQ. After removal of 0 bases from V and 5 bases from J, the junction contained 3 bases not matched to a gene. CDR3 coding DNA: TGCGCCAGCAGCTTGGGGACAGGGGGCATGGAGACCCAGTACTTC. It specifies CASSLGTGGMETQYF.

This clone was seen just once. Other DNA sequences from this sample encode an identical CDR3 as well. The CDR3 here is CSVDRGSEQYF. For the CDR3, the DNA is TGCAGCGTGGACAGGGGGTCCGAGCAGTACTTC. The chain uses TRBV29-1 and TRBJ2-5, with 10 nucleotides matching TRBD1. The J call may be in error: the DNA end matches TRBJ2-7 better. Germline CDR1 and CDR2: SQVTM and ANQGSEA. CDR3 length: 11 amino acids.

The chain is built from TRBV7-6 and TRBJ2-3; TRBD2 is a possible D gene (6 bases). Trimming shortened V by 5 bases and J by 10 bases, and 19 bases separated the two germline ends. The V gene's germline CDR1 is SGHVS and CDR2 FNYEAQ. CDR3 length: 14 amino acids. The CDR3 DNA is TGTGCCAGCAGCCCTTCCGGGGGAATAGCCGCGCAGTATTTT. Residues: CASSPSGGIAAQYF.

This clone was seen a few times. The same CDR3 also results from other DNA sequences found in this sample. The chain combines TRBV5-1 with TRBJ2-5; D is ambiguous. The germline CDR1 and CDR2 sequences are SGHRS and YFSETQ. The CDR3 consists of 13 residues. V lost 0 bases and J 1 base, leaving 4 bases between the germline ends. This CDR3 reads CASSLGSQETQYF. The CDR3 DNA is TGCGCCAGCAGCTTGGGCAGCCAAGAGACCCAGTACTTC.

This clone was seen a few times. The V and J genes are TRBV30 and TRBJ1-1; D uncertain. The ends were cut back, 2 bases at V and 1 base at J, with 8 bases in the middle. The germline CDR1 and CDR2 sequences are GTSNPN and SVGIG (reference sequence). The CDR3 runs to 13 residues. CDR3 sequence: CAWSPDSNTEAFF. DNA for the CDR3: TGTGCCTGGAGTCCTGACTCGAACACTGAAGCTTTCTTT.

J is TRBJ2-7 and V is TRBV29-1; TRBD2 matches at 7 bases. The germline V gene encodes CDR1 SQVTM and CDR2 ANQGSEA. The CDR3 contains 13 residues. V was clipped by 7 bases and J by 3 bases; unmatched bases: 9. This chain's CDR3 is CSAEGGSNYEQYF. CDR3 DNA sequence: TGCAGCGCCGAAGGCGGGAGCAACTACGAGCAGTACTTC.

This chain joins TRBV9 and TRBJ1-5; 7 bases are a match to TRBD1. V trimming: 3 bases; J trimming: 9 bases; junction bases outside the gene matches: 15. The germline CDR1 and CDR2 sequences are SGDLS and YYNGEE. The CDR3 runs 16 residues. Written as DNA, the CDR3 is TGTGCCAGCAGCGCATCCCGGGACAGCGGCCCGGGGCCCCAGCATTTT. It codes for CASSASRDSGPGPQHF.

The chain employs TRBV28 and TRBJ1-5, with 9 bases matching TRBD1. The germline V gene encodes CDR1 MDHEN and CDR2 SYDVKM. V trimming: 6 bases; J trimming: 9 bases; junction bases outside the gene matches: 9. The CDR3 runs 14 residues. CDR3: CASRADRGLRPQHF. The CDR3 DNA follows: TGTGCCAGCAGGGCGGACAGGGGCCTAAGGCCCCAGCATTTT.

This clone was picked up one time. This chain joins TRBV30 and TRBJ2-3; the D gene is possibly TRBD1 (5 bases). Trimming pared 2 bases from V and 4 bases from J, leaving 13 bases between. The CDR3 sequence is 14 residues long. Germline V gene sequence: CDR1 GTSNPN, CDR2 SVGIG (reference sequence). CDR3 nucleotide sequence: TGTGCCTGGAGTCGGTGGGGCGATCCAGATACGCAGTATTTT. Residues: CAWSRWGDPDTQYF.

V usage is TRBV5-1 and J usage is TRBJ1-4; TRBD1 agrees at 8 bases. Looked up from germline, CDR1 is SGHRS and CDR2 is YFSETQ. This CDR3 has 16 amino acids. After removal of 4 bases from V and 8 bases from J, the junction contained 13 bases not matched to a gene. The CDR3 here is CASSPTSGGGHEKLFF. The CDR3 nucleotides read TGCGCCAGCAGCCCAACCTCAGGGGGCGGTCACGAAAAACTGTTTTTT.

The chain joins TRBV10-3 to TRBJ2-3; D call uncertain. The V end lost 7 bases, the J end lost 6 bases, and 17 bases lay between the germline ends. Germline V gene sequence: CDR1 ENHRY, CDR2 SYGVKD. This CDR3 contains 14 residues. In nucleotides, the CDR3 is TGTGCCATCATGCCCGGTGGATCCGGGGATACGCAGTATTTT. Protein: CAIMPGGSGDTQYF.

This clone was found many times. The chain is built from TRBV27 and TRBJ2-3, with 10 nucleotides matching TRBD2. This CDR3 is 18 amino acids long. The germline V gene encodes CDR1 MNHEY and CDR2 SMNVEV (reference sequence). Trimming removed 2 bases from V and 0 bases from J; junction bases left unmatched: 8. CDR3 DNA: TGTGCCAGCAGTTTAAAGGCCGGACTAGCGGTTAGCACAGATACGCAGTATTTT. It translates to CASSLKAGLAVSTDTQYF.

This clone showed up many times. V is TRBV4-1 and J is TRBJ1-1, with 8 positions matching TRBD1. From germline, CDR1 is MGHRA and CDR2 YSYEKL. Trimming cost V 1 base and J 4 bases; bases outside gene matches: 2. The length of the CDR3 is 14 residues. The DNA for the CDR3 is TGCGCCAGCAGCCAAGTTGACAGGGGCACTGAAGCTTTCTTT. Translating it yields CASSQVDRGTEAFF.

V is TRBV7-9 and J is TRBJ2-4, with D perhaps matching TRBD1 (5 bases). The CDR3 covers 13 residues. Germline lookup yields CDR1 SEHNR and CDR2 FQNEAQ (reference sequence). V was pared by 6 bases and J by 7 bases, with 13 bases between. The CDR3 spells CASSPQGANIQYF. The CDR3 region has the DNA TGTGCCAGCAGTCCTCAAGGGGCCAACATTCAGTACTTC.

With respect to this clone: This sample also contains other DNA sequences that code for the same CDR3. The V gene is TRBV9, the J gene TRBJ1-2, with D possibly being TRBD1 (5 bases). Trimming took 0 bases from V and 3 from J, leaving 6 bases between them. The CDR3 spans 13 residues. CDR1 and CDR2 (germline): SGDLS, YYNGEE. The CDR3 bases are TGTGCCAGCAGCGTAGGGGGGGACTATGGCTACACCTTC. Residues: CASSVGGDYGYTF.

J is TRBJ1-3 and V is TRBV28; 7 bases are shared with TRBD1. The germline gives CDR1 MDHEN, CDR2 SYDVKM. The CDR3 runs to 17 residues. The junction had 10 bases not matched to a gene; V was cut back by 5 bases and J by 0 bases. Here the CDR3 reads CASSGGQPENSGNTIYF. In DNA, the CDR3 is TGTGCCAGCAGTGGGGGACAGCCGGAGAACTCTGGAAACACCATATATTTT.

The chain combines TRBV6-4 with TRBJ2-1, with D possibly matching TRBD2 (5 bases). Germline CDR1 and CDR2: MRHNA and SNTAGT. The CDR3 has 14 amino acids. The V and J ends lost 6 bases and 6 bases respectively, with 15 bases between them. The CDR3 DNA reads TGTGCCAGCAGCCTAACCATTGAGGGCAATGAGCAGTTCTTC. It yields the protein CASSLTIEGNEQFF.

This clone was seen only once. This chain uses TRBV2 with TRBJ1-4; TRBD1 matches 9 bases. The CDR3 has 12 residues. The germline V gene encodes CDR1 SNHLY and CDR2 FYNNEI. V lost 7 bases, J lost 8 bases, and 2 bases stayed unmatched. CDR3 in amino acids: CASTDRGEKLFF. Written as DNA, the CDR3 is TGTGCCAGCACGGACAGGGGAGAAAAACTGTTTTTT.

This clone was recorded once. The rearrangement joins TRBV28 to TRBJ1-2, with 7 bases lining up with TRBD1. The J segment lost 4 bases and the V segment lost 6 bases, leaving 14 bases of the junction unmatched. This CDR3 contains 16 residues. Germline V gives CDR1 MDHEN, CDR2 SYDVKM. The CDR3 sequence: CASRVTGEGAGYGYTF. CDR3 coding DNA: TGTGCCAGCAGAGTTACCGGGGAGGGGGCAGGCTATGGCTACACCTTC.

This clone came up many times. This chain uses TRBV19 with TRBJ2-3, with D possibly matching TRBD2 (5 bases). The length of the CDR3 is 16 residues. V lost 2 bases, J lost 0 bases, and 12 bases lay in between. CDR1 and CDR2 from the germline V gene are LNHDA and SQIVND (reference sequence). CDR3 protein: CASSIKYSASTDTQYF. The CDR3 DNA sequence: TGTGCCAGTAGTATAAAGTATAGCGCTAGCACAGATACGCAGTATTTT.

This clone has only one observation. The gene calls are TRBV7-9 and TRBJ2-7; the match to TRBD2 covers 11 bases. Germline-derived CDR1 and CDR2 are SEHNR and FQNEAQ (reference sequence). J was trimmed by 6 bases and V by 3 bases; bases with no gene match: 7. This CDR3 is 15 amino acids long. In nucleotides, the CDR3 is TGTGCCAGCAGCTTGGTTAGCGGGAGGGCAATCGAGCAGTACTTC. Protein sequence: CASSLVSGRAIEQYF.

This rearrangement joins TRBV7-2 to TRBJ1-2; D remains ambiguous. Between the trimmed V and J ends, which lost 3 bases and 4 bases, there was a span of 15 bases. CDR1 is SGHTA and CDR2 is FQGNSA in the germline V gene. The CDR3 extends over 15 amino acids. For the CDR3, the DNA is TGTGCCAGCAGCTTTTTAGGCGGTAGCGCCTATGGCTACACCTTC. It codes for CASSFLGGSAYGYTF.

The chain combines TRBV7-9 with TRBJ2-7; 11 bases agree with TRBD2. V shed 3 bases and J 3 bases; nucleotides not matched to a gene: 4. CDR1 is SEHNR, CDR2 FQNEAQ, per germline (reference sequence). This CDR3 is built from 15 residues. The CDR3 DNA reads TGTGCCAGCAGCTTCCTAGCGGGAGGCAACTACGAGCAGTACTTC. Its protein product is CASSFLAGGNYEQYF. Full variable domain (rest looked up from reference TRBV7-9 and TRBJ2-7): DTGVSQNPRHKITKRGQNVTFRCDPISEHNRLYWYRQTLGQGPEFLTYFQNEAQLEKSRLLSDRFSAERPKGSFSTLEIQRTEQGDSAMYLCASSFLAGGNYEQYFGPGTRLTVT.

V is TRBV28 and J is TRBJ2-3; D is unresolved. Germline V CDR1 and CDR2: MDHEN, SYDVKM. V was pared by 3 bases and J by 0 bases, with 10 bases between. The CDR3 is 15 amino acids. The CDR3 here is CASSLGSLSTDTQYF. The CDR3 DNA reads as TGTGCCAGCAGTTTGGGCAGCCTGAGCACAGATACGCAGTATTTT.

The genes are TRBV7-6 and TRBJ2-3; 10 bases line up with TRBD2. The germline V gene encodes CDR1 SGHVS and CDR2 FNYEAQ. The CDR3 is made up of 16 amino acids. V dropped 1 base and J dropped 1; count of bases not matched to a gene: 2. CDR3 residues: CASSLGGTSGTDTQYF. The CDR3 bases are TGTGCCAGCAGCTTAGGCGGGACTAGCGGCACAGATACGCAGTATTTT. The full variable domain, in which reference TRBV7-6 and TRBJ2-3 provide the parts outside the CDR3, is GAGVSQSPRYKVTKRGQDVALRCDPISGHVSLYWYRQALGQGPEFLTYFNYEAQQDKSGLPNDRFSAERPEGSISTLTIQRTEQRDSAMYRCASSLGGTSGTDTQYFGPGTRLTVL.

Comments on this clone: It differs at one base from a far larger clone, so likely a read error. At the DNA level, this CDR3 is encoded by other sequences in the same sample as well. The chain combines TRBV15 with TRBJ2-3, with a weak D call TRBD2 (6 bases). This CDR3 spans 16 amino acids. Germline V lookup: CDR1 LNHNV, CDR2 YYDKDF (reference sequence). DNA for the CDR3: TGTGCCACCAGCAGTTTAGCGGAGGCCCCCACAGATACACAGTATTTT. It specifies CATSSLAEAPTDTQYF.

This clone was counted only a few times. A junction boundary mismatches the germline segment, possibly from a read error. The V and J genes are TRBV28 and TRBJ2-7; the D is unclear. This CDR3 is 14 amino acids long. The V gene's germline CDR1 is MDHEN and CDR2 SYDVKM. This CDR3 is CASSPTRHSNEQYF. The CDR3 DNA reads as TGTGCCAGCAGTCCCACACGACACTCCAACGAGCAGTACTTC.

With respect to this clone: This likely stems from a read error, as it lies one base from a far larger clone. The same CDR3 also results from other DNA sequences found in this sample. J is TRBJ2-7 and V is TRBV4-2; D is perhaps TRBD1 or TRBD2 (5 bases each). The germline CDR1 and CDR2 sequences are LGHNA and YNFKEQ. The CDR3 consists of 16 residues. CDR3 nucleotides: TGTGCCAGCAGTCAAGACGAGGGGCAGGGCGTCGACGAGCAGTACTTC. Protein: CASSQDEGQGVDEQYF.